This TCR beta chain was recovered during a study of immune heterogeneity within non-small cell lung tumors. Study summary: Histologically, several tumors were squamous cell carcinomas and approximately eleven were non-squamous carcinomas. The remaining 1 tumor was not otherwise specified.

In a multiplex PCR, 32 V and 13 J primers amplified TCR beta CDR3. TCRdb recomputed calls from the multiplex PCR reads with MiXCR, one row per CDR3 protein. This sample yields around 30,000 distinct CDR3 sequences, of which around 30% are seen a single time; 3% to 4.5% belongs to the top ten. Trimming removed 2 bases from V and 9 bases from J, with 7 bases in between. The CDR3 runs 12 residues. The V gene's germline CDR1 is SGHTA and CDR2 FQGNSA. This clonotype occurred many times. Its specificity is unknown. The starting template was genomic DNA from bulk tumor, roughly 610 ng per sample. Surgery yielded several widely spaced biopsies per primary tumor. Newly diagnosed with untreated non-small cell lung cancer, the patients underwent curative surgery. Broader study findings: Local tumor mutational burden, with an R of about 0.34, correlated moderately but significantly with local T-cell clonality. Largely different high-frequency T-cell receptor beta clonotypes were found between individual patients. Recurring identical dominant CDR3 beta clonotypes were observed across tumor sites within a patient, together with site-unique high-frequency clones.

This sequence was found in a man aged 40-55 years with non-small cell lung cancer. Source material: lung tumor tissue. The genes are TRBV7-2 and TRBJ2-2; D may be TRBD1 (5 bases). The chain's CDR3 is CASSLQGWELFF. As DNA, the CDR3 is TGTGCCAGCAGCTTACAGGGATGGGAGCTGTTTTTT.